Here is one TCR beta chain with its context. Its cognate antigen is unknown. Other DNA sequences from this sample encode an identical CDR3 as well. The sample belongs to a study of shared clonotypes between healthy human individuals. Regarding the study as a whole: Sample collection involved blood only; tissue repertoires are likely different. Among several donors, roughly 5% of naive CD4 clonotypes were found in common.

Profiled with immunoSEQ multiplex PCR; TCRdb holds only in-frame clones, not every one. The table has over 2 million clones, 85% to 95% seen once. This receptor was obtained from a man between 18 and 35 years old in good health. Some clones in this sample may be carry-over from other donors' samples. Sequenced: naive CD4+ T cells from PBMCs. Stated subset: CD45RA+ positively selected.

The CDR3 nucleotides are TGTGCCAGCCGGGACAGGGGTTACGAGCAGTACTTC. Its translation: CASRDRGYEQYF. The V gene is TRBV6-1, the J gene TRBJ2-7, with 10 bases matching TRBD1. CDR1 is MNHNS, CDR2 SASEGT, per germline. Trimming at V came to 8 bases and at J to 4 bases, leaving 2 bases not matched to a gene. The CDR3 totals 12 residues.